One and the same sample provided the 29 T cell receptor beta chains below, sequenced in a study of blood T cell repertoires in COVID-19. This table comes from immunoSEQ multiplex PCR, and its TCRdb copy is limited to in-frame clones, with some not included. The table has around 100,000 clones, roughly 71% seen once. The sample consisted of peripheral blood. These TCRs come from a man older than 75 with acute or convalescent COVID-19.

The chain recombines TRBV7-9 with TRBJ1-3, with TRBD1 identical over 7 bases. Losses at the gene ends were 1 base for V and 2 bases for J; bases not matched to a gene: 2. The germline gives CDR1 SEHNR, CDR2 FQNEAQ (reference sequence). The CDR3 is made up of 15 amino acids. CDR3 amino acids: CASSLDDRAGNTIYF. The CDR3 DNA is TGTGCCAGCAGCTTAGACGACAGGGCTGGAAACACCATATATTTT.

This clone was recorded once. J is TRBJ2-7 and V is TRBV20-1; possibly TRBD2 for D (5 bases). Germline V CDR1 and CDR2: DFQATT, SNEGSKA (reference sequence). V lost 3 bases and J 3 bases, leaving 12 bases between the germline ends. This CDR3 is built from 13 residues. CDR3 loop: CSASPRTLYEQYF. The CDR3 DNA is TGCAGTGCTAGTCCCAGGACTCTCTACGAGCAGTACTTC.

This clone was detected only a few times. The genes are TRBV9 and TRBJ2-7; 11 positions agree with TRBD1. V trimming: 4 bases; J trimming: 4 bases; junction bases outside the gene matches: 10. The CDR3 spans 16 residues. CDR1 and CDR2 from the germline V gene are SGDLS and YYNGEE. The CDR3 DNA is TGTGCCAGCAGCCCAGAGGTCCGGGACAGGGGGTACGAGCAGTACTTC. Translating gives CASSPEVRDRGYEQYF.

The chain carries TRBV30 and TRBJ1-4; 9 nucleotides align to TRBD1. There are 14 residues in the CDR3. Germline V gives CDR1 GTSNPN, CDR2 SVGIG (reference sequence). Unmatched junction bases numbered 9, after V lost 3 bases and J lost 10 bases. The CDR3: CAWSARDRERKLFF. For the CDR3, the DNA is TGTGCCTGGAGCGCCCGGGACAGGGAAAGAAAACTGTTTTTT. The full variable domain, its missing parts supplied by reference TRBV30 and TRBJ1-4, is SQTIHQWPATLVQPVGSPLSLECTVEGTSNPNLYWYRQAAGRGLQLLFYSVGIGQISSEVPQNLSASRPQDRQFILSSKKLLLSDSGFYLCAWSARDRERKLFFGSGTQLSVL.

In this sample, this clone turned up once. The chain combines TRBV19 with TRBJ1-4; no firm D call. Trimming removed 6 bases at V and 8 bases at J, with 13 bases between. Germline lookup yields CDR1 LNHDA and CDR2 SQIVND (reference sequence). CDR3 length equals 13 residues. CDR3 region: CASSGELREKLFF. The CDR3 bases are TGTGCCAGTAGCGGGGAGCTGCGGGAAAAACTGTTTTTT.

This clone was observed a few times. The CDR3 here is CASSAQTPGQGYEKLFF. In DNA, the CDR3 is TGTGCCAGCAGCGCTCAAACTCCGGGACAGGGGTATGAAAAACTGTTTTTT. The rearrangement uses TRBV9 and TRBJ1-4; 10 bases are shared with TRBD1. Germline values: CDR1 SGDLS, CDR2 YYNGEE. The junction had 11 bases not matched to a gene; V was cut back by 3 bases and J by 6 bases. The CDR3 runs to 17 residues.

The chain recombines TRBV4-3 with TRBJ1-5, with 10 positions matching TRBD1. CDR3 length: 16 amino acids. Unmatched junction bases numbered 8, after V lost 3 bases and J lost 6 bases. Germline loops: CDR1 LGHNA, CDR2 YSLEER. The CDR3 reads CASSQSGTGVFQPQHF. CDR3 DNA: TGCGCCAGCAGCCAGTCCGGGACAGGGGTTTTTCAGCCCCAGCATTTT.

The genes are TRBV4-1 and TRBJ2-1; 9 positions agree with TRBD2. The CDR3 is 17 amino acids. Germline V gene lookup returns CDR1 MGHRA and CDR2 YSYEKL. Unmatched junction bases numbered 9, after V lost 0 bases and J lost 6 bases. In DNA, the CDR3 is TGCGCCAGCAGCCAAGATCCAACTAGCGGGCAAGTCAATGAGCAGTTCTTC. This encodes CASSQDPTSGQVNEQFF.

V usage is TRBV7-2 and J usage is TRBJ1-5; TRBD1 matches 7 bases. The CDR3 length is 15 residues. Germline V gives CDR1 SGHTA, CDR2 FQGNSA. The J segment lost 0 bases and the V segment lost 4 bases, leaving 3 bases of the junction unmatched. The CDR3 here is CASSSQGVSNQPQHF. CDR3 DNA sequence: TGTGCCAGCAGCTCCCAGGGGGTTAGCAATCAGCCCCAGCATTTT.

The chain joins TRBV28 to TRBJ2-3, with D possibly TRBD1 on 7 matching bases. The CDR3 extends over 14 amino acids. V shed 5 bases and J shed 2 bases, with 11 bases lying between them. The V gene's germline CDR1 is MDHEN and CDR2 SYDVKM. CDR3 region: CASSQGGLTDTQYF. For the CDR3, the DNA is TGTGCCAGCAGTCAGGGGGGACTCACAGATACGCAGTATTTT.

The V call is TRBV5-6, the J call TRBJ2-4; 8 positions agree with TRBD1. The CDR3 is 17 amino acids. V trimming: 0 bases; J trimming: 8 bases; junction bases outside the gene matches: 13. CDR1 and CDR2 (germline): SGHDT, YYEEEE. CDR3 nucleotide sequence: TGTGCCAGCAGCTTGGGTAACCCGGGACAGGCCGTCGACATTCAGTACTTC. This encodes CASSLGNPGQAVDIQYF.

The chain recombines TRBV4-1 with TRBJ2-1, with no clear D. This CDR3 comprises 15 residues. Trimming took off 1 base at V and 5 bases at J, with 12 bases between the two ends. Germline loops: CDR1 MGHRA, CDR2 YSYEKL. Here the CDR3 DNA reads TGCGCCAGCAGCCAAGGTCCGGGTTCCCACAATGAGCAGTTCTTC. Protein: CASSQGPGSHNEQFF.

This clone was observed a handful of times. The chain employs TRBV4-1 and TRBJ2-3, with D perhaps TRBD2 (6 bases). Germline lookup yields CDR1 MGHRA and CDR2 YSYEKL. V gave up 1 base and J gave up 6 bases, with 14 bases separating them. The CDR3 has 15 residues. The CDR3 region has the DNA TGCGCCAGCAGCCAAGCGGGAGAACCACAGGATACGCAGTATTTT. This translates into CASSQAGEPQDTQYF.

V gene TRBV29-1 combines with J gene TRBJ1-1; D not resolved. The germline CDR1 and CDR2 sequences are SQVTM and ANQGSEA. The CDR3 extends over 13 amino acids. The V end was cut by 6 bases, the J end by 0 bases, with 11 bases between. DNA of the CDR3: TGCAGCGTCAGACAAGTTTTGAACACTGAAGCTTTCTTT. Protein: CSVRQVLNTEAFF.

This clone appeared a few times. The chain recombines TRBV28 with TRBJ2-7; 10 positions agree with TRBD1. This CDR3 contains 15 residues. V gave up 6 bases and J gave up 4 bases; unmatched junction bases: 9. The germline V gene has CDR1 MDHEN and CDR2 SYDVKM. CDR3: CASSRDRGWGYEQYF. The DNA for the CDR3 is TGTGCCAGCAGCCGGGACAGGGGTTGGGGATACGAGCAGTACTTC.

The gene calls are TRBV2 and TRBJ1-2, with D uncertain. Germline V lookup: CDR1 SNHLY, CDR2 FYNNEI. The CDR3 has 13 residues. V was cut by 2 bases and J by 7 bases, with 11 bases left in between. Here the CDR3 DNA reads TGTGCCAGCAGTGAATCGAGGGAATTTGGCTACACCTTC. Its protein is CASSESREFGYTF.

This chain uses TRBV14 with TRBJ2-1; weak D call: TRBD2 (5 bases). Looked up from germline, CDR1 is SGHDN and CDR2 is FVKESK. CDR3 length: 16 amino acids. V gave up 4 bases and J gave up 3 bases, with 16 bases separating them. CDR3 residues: CASSPPGGLFYNEQFF. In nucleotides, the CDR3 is TGTGCCAGCAGCCCTCCGGGCGGGTTGTTCTACAATGAGCAGTTCTTC.

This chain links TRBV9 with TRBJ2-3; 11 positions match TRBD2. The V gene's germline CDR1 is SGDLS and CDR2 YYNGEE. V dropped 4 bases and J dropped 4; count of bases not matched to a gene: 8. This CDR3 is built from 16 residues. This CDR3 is CASSPLAGGGPDTQYF. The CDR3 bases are TGTGCCAGCAGCCCTCTAGCGGGGGGAGGACCAGATACGCAGTATTTT.

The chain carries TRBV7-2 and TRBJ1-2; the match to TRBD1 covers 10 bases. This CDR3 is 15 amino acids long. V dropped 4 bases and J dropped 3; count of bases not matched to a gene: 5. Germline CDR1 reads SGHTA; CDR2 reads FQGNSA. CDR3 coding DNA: TGTGCCAGCAGCTCACAGACAGGGGGCGACTATGGCTACACCTTC. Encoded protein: CASSSQTGGDYGYTF.

The CDR3 is CASSLLQADSGANEQFF. CDR3 DNA sequence: TGTGCCAGCAGTTTATTACAGGCGGATAGCGGGGCAAATGAGCAGTTCTTC. The rearrangement links TRBV28 to TRBJ2-1; 8 bases fit TRBD2. CDR1 and CDR2 from the germline V gene are MDHEN and SYDVKM. J lost 7 bases, V lost 1 base, and 12 bases had no gene match. This CDR3 has 17 residues.

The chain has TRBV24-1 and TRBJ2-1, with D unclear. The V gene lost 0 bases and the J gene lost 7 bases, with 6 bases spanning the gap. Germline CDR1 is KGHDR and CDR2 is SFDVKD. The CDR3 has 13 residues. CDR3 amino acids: CATSDLSRNEQFF. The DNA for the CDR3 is TGTGCCACCAGTGATTTGAGCCGGAATGAGCAGTTCTTC.

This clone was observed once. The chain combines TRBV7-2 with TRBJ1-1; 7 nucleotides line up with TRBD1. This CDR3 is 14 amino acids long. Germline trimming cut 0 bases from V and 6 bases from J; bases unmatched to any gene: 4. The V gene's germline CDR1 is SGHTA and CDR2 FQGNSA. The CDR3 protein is CASSLAGGGSEAFF. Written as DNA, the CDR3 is TGTGCCAGCAGCTTAGCAGGGGGCGGGTCTGAAGCTTTCTTT.

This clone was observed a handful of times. CDR3 sequence: CASSFTSGNQETQYF. CDR3 sequence (DNA): TGCGCCAGCAGCTTCACTAGCGGAAACCAAGAGACCCAGTACTTC. The V call is TRBV5-1, the J call TRBJ2-5, with 8 nucleotides matching TRBD2. Germline V gene sequence: CDR1 SGHRS, CDR2 YFSETQ. V gave up 2 bases and J gave up 0 bases; unmatched junction bases: 3. CDR3 length equals 15 residues.

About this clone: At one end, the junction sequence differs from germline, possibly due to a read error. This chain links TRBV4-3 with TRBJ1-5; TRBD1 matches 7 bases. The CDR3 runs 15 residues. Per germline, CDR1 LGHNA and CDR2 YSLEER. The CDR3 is CASRQDIGTDQPQHF. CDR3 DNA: TGCGCCAGCAGACAAGATATCGGGACAGATCAGCCCCAGCATTTT.

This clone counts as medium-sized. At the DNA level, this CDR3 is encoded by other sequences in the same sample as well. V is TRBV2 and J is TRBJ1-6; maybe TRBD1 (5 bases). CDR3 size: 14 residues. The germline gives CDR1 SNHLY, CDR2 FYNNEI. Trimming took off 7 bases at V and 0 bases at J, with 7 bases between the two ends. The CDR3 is CASNTGSYNSPLHF. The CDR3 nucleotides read TGTGCCAGCAATACAGGCTCCTATAATTCACCCCTCCACTTT.

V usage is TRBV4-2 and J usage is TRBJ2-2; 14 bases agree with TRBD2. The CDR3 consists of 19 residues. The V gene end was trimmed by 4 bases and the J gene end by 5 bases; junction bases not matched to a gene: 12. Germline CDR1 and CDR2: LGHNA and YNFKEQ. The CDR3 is CASSLLAGTSGRKTGELFF. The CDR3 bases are TGTGCCAGCAGCCTTCTTGCCGGGACTAGCGGGAGAAAAACCGGGGAGCTGTTTTTT.

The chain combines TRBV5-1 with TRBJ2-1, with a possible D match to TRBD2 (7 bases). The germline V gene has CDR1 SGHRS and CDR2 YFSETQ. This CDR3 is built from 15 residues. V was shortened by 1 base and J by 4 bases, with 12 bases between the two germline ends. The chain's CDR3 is CASSLSGGAYNEQFF. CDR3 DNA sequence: TGCGCCAGCAGCTTGTCGGGGGGCGCATACAATGAGCAGTTCTTC.

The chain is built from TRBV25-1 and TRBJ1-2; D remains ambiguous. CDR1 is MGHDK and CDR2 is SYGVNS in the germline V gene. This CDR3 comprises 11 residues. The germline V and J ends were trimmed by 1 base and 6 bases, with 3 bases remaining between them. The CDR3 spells CASSESNGYTF. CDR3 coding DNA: TGTGCCAGCAGTGAATCTAATGGCTACACCTTC.

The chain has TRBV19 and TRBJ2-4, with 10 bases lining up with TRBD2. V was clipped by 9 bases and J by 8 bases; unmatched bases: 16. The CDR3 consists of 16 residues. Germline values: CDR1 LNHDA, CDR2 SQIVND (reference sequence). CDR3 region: CASRPRTSGAKDIQYF. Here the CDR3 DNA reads TGTGCCAGCCGCCCCCGGACTAGCGGCGCTAAGGACATTCAGTACTTC.